This is a list of T cell receptor beta chains from one sample in a study of T cell repertoires in cytomegalovirus infection. These receptors are not linked to any known antigen. Each CDR3 protein is one row after TCRdb ran MiXCR on the reads. Of about 920,000 distinct CDR3 sequences listed, about 33% are singletons. The specimen was cultured CD8+ T cells from PBMCs, collected from culture after CMV antigen stimulation. These receptors were taken from a human donor in good health (CMV status not recorded). Some clones in this sample may be carry-over from other donors' samples. Both conserved end residues are part of each CDR3. Fields, in order: CDR3 protein, clone size, J gene, CDR3 length, V gene. Not all rows give a size; the values are once, few, many and, for expanded clones, a class.

CAISESGQGVGQPQHF - TRBJ1-5 16 TRBV10-3
CASKGPREKNTEAFF once TRBJ1-1 15 TRBV19
CASSQEERVRELFF few TRBJ2-2 14 TRBV4-2
CASLGFVGQSRPEAFF - TRBJ1-1 16 TRBV6-5
CASSQAHRGRGYNEQFF - TRBJ2-1 17 TRBV14
CASSGTMRGQYEQYF few TRBJ2-7 15 TRBV12-3/TRBV12-4
CASGFPRDRVFQETQYF - TRBJ2-5 17 TRBV12-5
CVSRWETQYF - TRBJ2-5 10 TRBV6-1
CASSQKGRGNLYF few TRBJ2-7 13 TRBV4-2
CAVPGQGPPEAFF few TRBJ1-1 13 TRBV7-9
CVSSPRTGRQETQYF - TRBJ2-5 15 TRBV28
CASSSQRTPNTGELFF few TRBJ2-2 16 TRBV7-9
CASSGRPRDEQFF - TRBJ2-1 13 TRBV19
CASSYSVAGGYNEQFF - TRBJ2-1 16 TRBV6-6
CASSQTPDRGYEQYF - TRBJ2-7 15 TRBV4-2
CASSYQWPGNEQFF - TRBJ2-1 14 TRBV6-5
CASSPEGGTPYEQYF few TRBJ2-7 15 TRBV7-9
CASSQFPGSNEKLFF many TRBJ1-4 15 TRBV7-6
CASSTLAGVGEQYF - TRBJ2-7 14 TRBV12-3/TRBV12-4
CANSLGISGGAWNEQFF - TRBJ2-1 17 TRBV7-2
CASSPEEGIREQYF few TRBJ2-7 14 TRBV6-1
CASVRGANDEQFF few TRBJ2-1 13 TRBV19
CASSQGRPAEAFF many TRBJ1-1 13 TRBV4-1
CSAEVYRDRGPYSNQPQHF - TRBJ1-5 19 TRBV20-1
CASKGTPNTGELFF - TRBJ2-2 14 TRBV19
CATSDLKLAGTNTGELFF - TRBJ2-2 18 TRBV24-1
CASSRQGEETQYF few TRBJ2-5 13 TRBV6-1
CASSYSPRGKYNEQFF many TRBJ2-1 16 TRBV6-5
CASSSRDLSYEQYF few TRBJ2-7 14 TRBV12-3/TRBV12-4
CASSYGTVNTGELFF few TRBJ2-2 15 TRBV6-6
CASSTPGQIKLTNYGYTF - TRBJ1-2 18 TRBV19
CSARDQKGESRGGLTEAFF - TRBJ1-1 19 TRBV20-1
CATSPGWGLGSTDTQYF few TRBJ2-3 17 TRBV15
CASSYATSGGMGGELFF once TRBJ2-2 17 TRBV6-5
CASSLVGTSGGRADTQYF - TRBJ2-3 18 TRBV12-3/TRBV12-4
CATSSTGSLEGYTF - TRBJ1-2 14 TRBV24-1
CASSYGTFTTYEQYF - TRBJ2-7 15 TRBV5-1
CASTFEGPANEKLFF - TRBJ1-4 15 TRBV19
CASSLGKGLATNEKLFF many TRBJ1-4 17 TRBV7-9
CASRPTPGQVNEQFF many TRBJ2-1 15 TRBV7-8
CASSLHAVPANTGELFF many TRBJ2-2 17 TRBV7-2
CASSPRAKFSPSYEQYF - TRBJ2-7 17 TRBV6-6
CVISEGQGNQPQHF - TRBJ1-5 14 TRBV10-3
CASSQGGSEAFF many TRBJ1-1 12 TRBV4-1
CASSFQRGSTDTQYF many TRBJ2-3 15 TRBV7-6
CASSSSWGRNNEQFF - TRBJ2-1 15 TRBV9
CAIFRSLPSGNTIYF few TRBJ1-3 15 TRBV10-3
CASSIHRSNEKLFF many TRBJ1-4 14 TRBV12-3/TRBV12-4
CASSPRVNNEQFF - TRBJ2-1 13 TRBV7-8
CASSPGFFQETQYF - TRBJ2-5 14 TRBV7-9
CASSLLEFGSYNEQFF - TRBJ2-1 16 TRBV7-2
CASSLGSGGEQFF - TRBJ2-1 13 TRBV13
CASSPSGQPEAFF - TRBJ1-1 13 TRBV11-2
CANSPAAGNEQFF - TRBJ2-1 13 TRBV12-3/TRBV12-4
CASSQDPSSGGYNEQFF - TRBJ2-1 17 TRBV4-1
CASSELPIPNTGELFF few TRBJ2-2 16 TRBV6-1
CASSLWQSNTEAFF few TRBJ1-1 14 TRBV7-8